A single sample gave rise to the 13 T cell receptor beta chains below, sequenced in a study of T cells in Graves' hyperthyroidism and ophthalmopathy. The TCR beta CDR3 regions underwent amplification using RNA transcripts as the source. HTBI primers were used for first-round RT-PCR of the TCR CDR3. TCRdb fed the multiplex PCR reads into MiXCR, producing one record per CDR3 protein. The sample has a few hundred thousand distinct CDR3 sequences, about 15% seen once. Sequenced material: blood. The source of these receptors is a woman aged 30 to 39 with Graves' hyperthyroidism.

This clonotype was seen many times. J is TRBJ1-2 and V is TRBV27; TRBD1 agrees at 9 bases. V was pared by 1 base and J by 3 bases, with 6 bases of the junction left unmatched. Looked up from germline, CDR1 is MNHEY and CDR2 is SMNVEV (reference sequence). The CDR3 extends over 16 amino acids. The CDR3 coding sequence is TGTGCCAGCAGTTTATTCCGGGACAGGGAAGACTATGGCTACACCTTC. Translation gives CASSLFRDREDYGYTF.

This clonotype was detected a few times. The chain uses TRBV5-1 and TRBJ2-2; possible D gene TRBD1, 6 bases. The CDR3 spans 16 residues. The V gene's germline CDR1 is SGHRS and CDR2 YFSETQ. V lost 4 bases to trimming and J lost 1 base, with 14 bases between them. Here the CDR3 DNA reads TGCGCCAGCAGCCCGCAGGGGACACAGAACACCGGGGAGCTGTTTTTT. Its translation: CASSPQGTQNTGELFF.

This clonotype has a count of ten or more. V and J are TRBV6-1 and TRBJ2-7; D could derive from TRBD1 or TRBD2 (7 bases each). Between the trimmed V and J ends, which lost 8 bases and 7 bases, there was a span of 21 bases. Germline loops: CDR1 MNHNS, CDR2 SASEGT. This CDR3 is 14 amino acids long. The CDR3 region is CASLVGGGAVEQYF. CDR3 DNA: TGTGCCAGCTTAGTGGGAGGGGGCGCGGTAGAGCAGTACTTC.

This clonotype turned up a few times. V is TRBV28 and J is TRBJ2-7; 7 nucleotides agree with TRBD1. The junction had 7 bases not matched to a gene; V was cut back by 0 bases and J by 5 bases. The CDR3 loop spans 15 amino acids. Per germline, CDR1 MDHEN and CDR2 SYDVKM. CDR3: CASSLWQGETHEQYF. CDR3 in DNA: TGTGCCAGCAGTTTATGGCAGGGGGAGACGCACGAGCAGTACTTC.

This clonotype was counted ten times or more. V gene TRBV2 combines with J gene TRBJ1-1; 7 nucleotides match TRBD1. Trimming at V came to 6 bases and at J to 10 bases, leaving 17 bases not matched to a gene. The CDR3 runs to 15 residues. From germline, CDR1 is SNHLY and CDR2 FYNNEI. This CDR3 is CASSPGTVENGLAFF. In nucleotides, the CDR3 is TGTGCCAGCAGCCCCGGGACAGTCGAAAACGGGTTAGCTTTCTTT.

Only a few counts were recorded for this clonotype. This rearrangement joins TRBV7-6 to TRBJ2-1; D may be TRBD2 (6 bases). The V end lost 4 bases, the J end lost 0 bases, and 16 bases lay between the germline ends. CDR3 size: 17 residues. Looked up from germline, CDR1 is SGHVS and CDR2 is FNYEAQ. The CDR3 is CASSSISGLLSYNEQFF. CDR3 nucleotides: TGTGCCAGCAGCTCAATCTCGGGACTCCTCTCCTACAATGAGCAGTTCTTC.

This clonotype was found many times. V is TRBV5-1 and J is TRBJ2-1; 14 nucleotides match TRBD2. This CDR3 region has 16 residues. Per germline, CDR1 SGHRS and CDR2 YFSETQ. J was trimmed by 8 bases and V by 3 bases; bases with no gene match: 7. This CDR3 is CASSYGTSGRSDEQFF. For the CDR3, the DNA is TGCGCCAGCAGCTACGGGACTAGCGGGAGATCAGATGAGCAGTTCTTC.

Many counts were recorded for this clonotype. The chain combines TRBV27 with TRBJ1-6; the D gene is possibly TRBD1 (6 bases). V was trimmed by 5 bases and J by 0 bases, leaving 11 bases between them. CDR3 length: 16 amino acids. Germline V gene data show CDR1 as MNHEY and CDR2 as SMNVEV (reference sequence). The CDR3 spells CASSRDKSSYNSPLHF. The CDR3 bases are TGTGCCAGCAGTAGGGACAAGAGCTCCTATAATTCACCCCTCCACTTT.

Turning to this clonotype: Just one base apart from a much larger clone, this may be a read error. The V gene is TRBV13, the J gene TRBJ2-1; D is undetermined. Deletions cut 2 bases from V and 10 bases from J, with 12 bases between. This CDR3 is 13 amino acids long. The germline gives CDR1 PRHDT, CDR2 FYEKMQ (reference sequence). CDR3: CASSLTPLDEQFF. In nucleotides, the CDR3 is TGTGCCAGCAGCTTAACCCCTTTGGACGAGCAGTTCTTC.

Many counts were recorded for this clonotype. This chain links TRBV3-1 with TRBJ2-5; 12 positions agree with TRBD2. The CDR3 has 19 residues. Germline CDR1 reads LGHDT; CDR2 reads YNNKEL (reference sequence). V was pared by 2 bases and J by 4 bases, with 14 bases of the junction left unmatched. The CDR3 loop is CASSQSRASGRAEIETQYF. CDR3 in DNA: TGTGCCAGCAGCCAAAGTAGAGCTAGCGGGAGGGCCGAGATAGAGACCCAGTACTTC.

This clonotype has just a few counts. This chain joins TRBV6-1 and TRBJ2-2; 11 bases fit TRBD1. The V and J ends lost 5 bases and 0 bases, in that order; junction bases with no gene match: 5. CDR3 length: 17 amino acids. In germline, CDR1 is MNHNS, CDR2 SASEGT. Here the CDR3 reads CASSRPGQGANTGELFF. The CDR3 coding sequence is TGTGCCAGCAGTCGACCGGGACAGGGGGCGAACACCGGGGAGCTGTTTTTT.

The chain is built from TRBV6-1 and TRBJ2-1; D unresolved. CDR3 length: 16 residues. The germline CDR1 and CDR2 sequences are MNHNS and SASEGT. V lost 2 bases, J lost 3 bases, and 14 bases lay in between. CDR3 DNA sequence: TGTGCCAGCAGTGAATCGGGCGTGGGTGTCTACAATGAGCAGTTCTTC. Protein sequence: CASSESGVGVYNEQFF.

This clonotype was detected many times. The chain joins TRBV12-3 or TRBV12-4 to TRBJ2-2; D gene ambiguous. V dropped 5 bases and J dropped 6 bases, with 10 bases sitting between them. The CDR3 runs 13 residues. CDR3 coding DNA: TGTGCCAGCAGTCCTACGTACGCCGGGGAGCTGTTTTTT. Its translation: CASSPTYAGELFF.